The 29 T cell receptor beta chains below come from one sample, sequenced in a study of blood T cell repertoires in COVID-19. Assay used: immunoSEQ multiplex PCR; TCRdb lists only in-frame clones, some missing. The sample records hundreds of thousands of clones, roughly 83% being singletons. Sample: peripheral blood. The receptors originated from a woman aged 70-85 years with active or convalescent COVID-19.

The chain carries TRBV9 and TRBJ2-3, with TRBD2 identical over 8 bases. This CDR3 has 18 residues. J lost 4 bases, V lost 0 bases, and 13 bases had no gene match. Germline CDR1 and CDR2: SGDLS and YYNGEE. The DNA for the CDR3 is TGTGCCAGCAGCGTAGAATTCGGGCGGGGGGCCGTGGCAGATACGCAGTATTTT. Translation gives CASSVEFGRGAVADTQYF.

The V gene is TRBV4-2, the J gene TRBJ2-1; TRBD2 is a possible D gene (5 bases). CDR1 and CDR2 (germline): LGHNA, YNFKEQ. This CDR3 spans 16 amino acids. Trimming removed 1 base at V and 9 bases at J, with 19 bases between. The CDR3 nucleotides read TGTGCCAGCAGCCAAGGGACGGAGGAGGTGGGTATTGAGCAGTTCTTC. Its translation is CASSQGTEEVGIEQFF.

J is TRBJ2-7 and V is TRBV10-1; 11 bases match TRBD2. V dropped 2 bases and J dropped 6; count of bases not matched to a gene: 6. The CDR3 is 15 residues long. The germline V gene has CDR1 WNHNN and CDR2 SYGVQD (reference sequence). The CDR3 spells CASSERLAGFSEQYF. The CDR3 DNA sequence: TGCGCCAGCAGTGAGAGACTAGCGGGATTCAGCGAGCAGTACTTC.

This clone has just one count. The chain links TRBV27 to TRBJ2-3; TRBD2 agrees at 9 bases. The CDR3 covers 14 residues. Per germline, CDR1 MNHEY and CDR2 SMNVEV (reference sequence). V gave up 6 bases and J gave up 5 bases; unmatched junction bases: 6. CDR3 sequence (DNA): TGTGCCAGCAGAATGGGACTAGCAGTAGATACGCAGTATTTT. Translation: CASRMGLAVDTQYF.

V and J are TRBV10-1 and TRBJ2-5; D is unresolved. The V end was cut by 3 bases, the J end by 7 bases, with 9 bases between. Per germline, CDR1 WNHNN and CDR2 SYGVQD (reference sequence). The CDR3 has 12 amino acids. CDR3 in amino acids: CASSDPPGTQYF. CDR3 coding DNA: TGCGCCAGCAGTGACCCACCGGGGACCCAGTACTTC.

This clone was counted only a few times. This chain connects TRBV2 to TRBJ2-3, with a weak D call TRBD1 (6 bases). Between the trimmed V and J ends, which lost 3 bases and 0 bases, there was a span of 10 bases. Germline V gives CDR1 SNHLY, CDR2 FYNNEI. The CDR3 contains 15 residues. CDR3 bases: TGTGCCAGCAGTGATGTGGGACAAAGCACAGATACGCAGTATTTT. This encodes CASSDVGQSTDTQYF.

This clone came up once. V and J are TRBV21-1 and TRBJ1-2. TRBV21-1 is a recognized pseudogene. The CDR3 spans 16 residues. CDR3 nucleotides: TGTGCCAGCAGCAAAATGCCCGCCGGAGGGGACTATGGCTACACCTTC. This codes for CASSKMPAGGDYGYTF.

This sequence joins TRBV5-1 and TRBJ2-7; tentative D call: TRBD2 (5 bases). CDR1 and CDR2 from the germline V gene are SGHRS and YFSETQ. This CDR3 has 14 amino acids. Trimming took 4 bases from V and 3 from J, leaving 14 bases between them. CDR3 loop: CASSDDYSIYEQYF. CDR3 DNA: TGCGCCAGCAGCGACGACTACTCTATCTACGAGCAGTACTTC.

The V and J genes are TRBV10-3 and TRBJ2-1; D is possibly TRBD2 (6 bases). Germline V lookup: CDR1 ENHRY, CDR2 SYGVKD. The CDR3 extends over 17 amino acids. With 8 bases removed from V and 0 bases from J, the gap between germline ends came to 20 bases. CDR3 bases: TGTGCCATCCCGGAAGGGCGGGGAGAGACCTCCTACAATGAGCAGTTCTTC. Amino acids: CAIPEGRGETSYNEQFF.

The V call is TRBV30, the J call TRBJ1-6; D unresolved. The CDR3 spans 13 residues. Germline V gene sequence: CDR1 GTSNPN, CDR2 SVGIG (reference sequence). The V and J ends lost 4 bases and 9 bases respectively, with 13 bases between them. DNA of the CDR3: TGTGCCTGGACTTACGGGGAATTTTCACCCCTCCACTTT. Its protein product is CAWTYGEFSPLHF.

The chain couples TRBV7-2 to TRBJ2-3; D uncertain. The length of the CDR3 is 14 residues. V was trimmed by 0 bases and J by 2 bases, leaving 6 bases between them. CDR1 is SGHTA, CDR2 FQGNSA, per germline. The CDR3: CASSLAGITDTQYF. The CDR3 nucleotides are TGTGCCAGCAGCTTAGCGGGCATCACAGATACGCAGTATTTT.

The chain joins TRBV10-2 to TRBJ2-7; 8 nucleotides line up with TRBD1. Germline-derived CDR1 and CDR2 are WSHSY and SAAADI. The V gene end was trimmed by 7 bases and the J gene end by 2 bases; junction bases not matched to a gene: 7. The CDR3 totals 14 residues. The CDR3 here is CASTRDRQTYEQYF. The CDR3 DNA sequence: TGCGCCAGCACTAGGGACAGGCAAACCTACGAGCAGTACTTC.

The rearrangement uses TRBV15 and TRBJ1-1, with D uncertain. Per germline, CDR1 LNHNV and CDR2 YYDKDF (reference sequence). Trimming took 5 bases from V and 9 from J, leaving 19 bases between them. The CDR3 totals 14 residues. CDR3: CATSSRTRVGKAFF. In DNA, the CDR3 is TGTGCCACCAGCTCGCGAACTAGGGTTGGAAAAGCTTTCTTT.

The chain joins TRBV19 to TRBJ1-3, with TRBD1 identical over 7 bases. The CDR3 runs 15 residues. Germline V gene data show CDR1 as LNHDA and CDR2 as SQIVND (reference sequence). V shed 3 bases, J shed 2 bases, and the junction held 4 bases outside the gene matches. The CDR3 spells CASSILTGPGNTIYF. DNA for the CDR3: TGTGCCAGTAGTATCCTGACAGGGCCTGGAAACACCATATATTTT.

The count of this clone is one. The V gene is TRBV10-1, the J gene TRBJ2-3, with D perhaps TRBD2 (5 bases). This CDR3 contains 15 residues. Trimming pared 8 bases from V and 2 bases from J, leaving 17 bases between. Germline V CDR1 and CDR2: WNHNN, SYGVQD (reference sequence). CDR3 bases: TGCGCCAGCGGACTCGGGATCTTAGCCACAGATACGCAGTATTTT. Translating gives CASGLGILATDTQYF.

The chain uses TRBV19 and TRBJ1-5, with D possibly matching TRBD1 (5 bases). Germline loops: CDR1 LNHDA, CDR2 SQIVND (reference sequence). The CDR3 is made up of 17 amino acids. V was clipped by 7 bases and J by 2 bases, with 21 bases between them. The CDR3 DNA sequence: TGTGCCAGTAACGTCCCGGGACGGGGAGGTCGCAATCAGCCCCAGCATTTT. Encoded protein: CASNVPGRGGRNQPQHF.

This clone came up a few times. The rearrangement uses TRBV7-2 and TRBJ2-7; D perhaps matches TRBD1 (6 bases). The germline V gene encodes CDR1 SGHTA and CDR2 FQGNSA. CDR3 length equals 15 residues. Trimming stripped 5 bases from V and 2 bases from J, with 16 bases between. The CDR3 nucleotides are TGTGCCAGCAGCGCACAGGGAGTCCCAACCTACGAGCAGTACTTC. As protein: CASSAQGVPTYEQYF.

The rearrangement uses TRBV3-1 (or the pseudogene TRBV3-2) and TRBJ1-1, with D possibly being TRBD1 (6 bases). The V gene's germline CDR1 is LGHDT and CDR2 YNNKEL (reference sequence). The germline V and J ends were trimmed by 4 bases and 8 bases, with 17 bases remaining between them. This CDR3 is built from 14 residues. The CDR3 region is CASSRQTRGAEAFF. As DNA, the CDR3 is TGTGCCAGCAGCCGCCAGACACGGGGGGCGGAAGCTTTCTTT.

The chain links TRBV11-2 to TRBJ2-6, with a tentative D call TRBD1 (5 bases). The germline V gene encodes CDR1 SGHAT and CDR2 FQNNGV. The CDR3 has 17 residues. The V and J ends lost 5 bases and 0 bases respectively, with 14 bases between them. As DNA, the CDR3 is TGTGCCAGCAGCCAGGGCCGCAGAATCTCTGGGGCCAACGTCCTGACTTTC. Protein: CASSQGRRISGANVLTF.

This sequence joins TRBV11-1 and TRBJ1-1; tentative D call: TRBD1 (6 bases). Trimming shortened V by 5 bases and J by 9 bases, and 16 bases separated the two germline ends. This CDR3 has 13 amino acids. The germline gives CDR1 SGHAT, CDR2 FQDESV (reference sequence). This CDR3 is CASSLAGTPKAFF. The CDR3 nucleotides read TGTGCCAGCAGCCTTGCTGGGACACCCAAAGCTTTCTTT.

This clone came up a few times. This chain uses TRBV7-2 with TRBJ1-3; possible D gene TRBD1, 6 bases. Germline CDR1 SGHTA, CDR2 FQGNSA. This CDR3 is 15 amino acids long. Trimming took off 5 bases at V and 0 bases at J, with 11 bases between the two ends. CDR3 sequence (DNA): TGTGCCAGCAGCGTAACAGGGAGCTCTGGAAACACCATATATTTT. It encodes CASSVTGSSGNTIYF.

CDR3 nucleotides: TGTGCCAGCAGCCTATTACTCTCGACAGGGACCGGGGTACGTGAAAAACTGTTTTTT. Amino acid sequence: CASSLLLSTGTGVREKLFF. The chain uses TRBV7-9 and TRBJ1-4, with 7 nucleotides matching TRBD1. The CDR3 spans 19 residues. The trim removed 5 bases at V and 7 bases at J, leaving 22 bases unmatched. Germline-derived CDR1 and CDR2 are SEHNR and FQNEAQ (reference sequence).

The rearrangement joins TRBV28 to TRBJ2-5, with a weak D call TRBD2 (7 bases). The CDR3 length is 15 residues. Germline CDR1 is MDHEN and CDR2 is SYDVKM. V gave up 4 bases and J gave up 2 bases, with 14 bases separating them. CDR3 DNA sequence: TGTGCCAGCAGTTCTCGGGGGGCCCCACAAGAGACCCAGTACTTC. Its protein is CASSSRGAPQETQYF.

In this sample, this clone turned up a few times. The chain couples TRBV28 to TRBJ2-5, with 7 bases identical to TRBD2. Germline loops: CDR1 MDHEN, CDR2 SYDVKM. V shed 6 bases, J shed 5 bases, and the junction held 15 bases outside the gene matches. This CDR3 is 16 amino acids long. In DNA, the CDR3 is TGTGCCAGCAGAGTCGGGAGGCCCCGTTCCAGGGAGACCCAGTACTTC. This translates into CASRVGRPRSRETQYF.

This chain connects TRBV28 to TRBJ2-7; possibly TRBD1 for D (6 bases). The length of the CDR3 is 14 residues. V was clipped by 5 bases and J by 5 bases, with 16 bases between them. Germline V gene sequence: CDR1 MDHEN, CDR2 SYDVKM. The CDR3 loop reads CASSTYRVRNEQYF. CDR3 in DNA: TGTGCCAGCAGTACCTACAGGGTGAGGAACGAGCAGTACTTC.

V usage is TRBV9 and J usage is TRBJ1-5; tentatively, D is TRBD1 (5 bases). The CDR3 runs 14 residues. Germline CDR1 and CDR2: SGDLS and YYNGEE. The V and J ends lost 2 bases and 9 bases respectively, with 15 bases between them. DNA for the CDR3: TGTGCCAGCAGCGTGGGAGGAGGGGCAGGGCCCCAGCATTTT. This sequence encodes CASSVGGGAGPQHF. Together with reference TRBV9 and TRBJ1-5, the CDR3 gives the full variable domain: DSGVTQTPKHLITATGQRVTLRCSPRSGDLSVYWYQQSLDQGLQFLIQYYNGEERAKGNILERFSAQQFPDLHSELNLSSLELGDSALYFCASSVGGGAGPQHFGDGTRLSIL.

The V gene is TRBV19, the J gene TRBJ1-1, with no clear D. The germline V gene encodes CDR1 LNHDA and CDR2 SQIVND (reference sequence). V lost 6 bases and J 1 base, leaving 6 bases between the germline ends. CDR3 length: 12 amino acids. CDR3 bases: TGTGCCAGTAGCTGGCAGAACACTGAAGCTTTCTTT. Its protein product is CASSWQNTEAFF.

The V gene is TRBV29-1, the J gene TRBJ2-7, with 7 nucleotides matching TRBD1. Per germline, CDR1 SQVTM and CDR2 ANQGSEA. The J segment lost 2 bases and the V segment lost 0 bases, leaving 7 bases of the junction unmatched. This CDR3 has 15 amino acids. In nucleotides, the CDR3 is TGCAGCGTTGAAGATCCACAGGGGCCCCCCTACGAGCAGTACTTC. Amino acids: CSVEDPQGPPYEQYF.

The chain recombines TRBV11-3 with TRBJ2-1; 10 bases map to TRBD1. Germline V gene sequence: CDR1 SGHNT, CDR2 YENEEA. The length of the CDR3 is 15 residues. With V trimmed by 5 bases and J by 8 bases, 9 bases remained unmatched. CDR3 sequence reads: CASSRRQGAGDEQFF. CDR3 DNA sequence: TGTGCCAGCAGCCGTCGACAGGGGGCAGGCGATGAGCAGTTCTTC.